Presented here are 20 T cell receptor beta chains from one specimen sequenced in a study of T cell responses to AZD1222 COVID-19 vaccine. Only in-frame clones appear in the TCRdb table, and some are missing; sequencing was by immunoSEQ multiplex PCR. The sample includes some 130,000 clones, about nine tenths of them seen just once. The input for sequencing was peripheral blood, taken on day 0 of AZD1222 vaccination. The receptors derive from an adult in good health.

The V and J genes are TRBV21-1 and TRBJ2-7; the table names TRBD1, a call not compared with the DNA. TRBV21-1 is reported as a pseudogene. The CDR3 totals 18 residues. The CDR3 spells CASSIFEEPGTGAYEQYF. The CDR3 nucleotides are TGTGCCAGCAGCATCTTCGAGGAGCCCGGGACAGGGGCCTACGAGCAGTACTTC.

This clone was seen more than once but under ten times. The V call is TRBV24-1, the J call TRBJ2-5, with 7 bases matching TRBD2. Germline V gives CDR1 KGHDR, CDR2 SFDVKD. CDR3 length: 15 residues. J gave up 2 bases and V 5 bases, and 7 bases lay outside the gene matches. This CDR3 reads CATSVGSGGQETQYF. CDR3 DNA sequence: TGTGCCACCAGTGTTGGGTCGGGGGGTCAAGAGACCCAGTACTTC.

The chain has TRBV9 and TRBJ2-5; D is possibly TRBD1 (5 bases). The CDR3 has 15 residues. Germline CDR1 is SGDLS and CDR2 is YYNGEE. The V and J ends lost 4 bases and 1 base respectively, with 14 bases between them. The CDR3 region is CASSPGQGAQETQYF. In nucleotides, the CDR3 is TGTGCCAGCAGCCCTGGGCAAGGGGCCCAAGAGACCCAGTACTTC.

J is TRBJ1-2 and V is TRBV3-1 (or the pseudogene TRBV3-2); 8 bases map to TRBD1. V trimming: 7 bases; J trimming: 2 bases; junction bases outside the gene matches: 3. Per germline, CDR1 LGHDT and CDR2 YNNKEL (reference sequence). The CDR3 runs to 13 residues. In DNA, the CDR3 is TGTGCCAGCACTACAGGGGGAAACTATGGCTACACCTTC. Protein: CASTTGGNYGYTF.

This chain joins TRBV18 and TRBJ1-5; tentative D call: TRBD1 (5 bases). Germline V lookup: CDR1 KGHSH, CDR2 LQKENI. CDR3 length: 14 amino acids. The V and J ends lost 3 bases and 2 bases respectively, with 8 bases between them. The CDR3 coding sequence is TGTGCCAGCTCACCCGCAGGGCGCAATCAGCCCCAGCATTTT. It is translated as CASSPAGRNQPQHF.

The chain links TRBV4-2 to TRBJ1-1; D is unclear. The CDR3 runs 15 residues. Trimming pared 0 bases from V and 5 bases from J, leaving 13 bases between. The germline CDR1 and CDR2 sequences are LGHNA and YNFKEQ. The CDR3 protein is CASSQEPGLGTEAFF. The DNA for the CDR3 is TGTGCCAGCAGCCAAGAACCGGGCTTGGGAACTGAAGCTTTCTTT.

This chain links TRBV6-4 with TRBJ1-6; D remains ambiguous. The V end was cut by 0 bases, the J end by 7 bases, with 13 bases between. The CDR3 runs to 16 residues. CDR1 is MRHNA, CDR2 SNTAGT, per germline. The CDR3 is CASSDSGLGGNSPLHF. CDR3 coding DNA: TGTGCCAGCAGTGACTCCGGACTGGGAGGGAATTCACCCCTCCACTTT.

The chain carries TRBV10-3 and TRBJ2-3, with TRBD2 matching 12 bases. This CDR3 has 17 residues. Germline CDR1 reads ENHRY; CDR2 reads SYGVKD. Unmatched junction bases numbered 8, after V lost 6 bases and J lost 1 base. The CDR3: CAISTLGLAGRTDTQYF. Here the CDR3 DNA reads TGTGCCATCAGCACCCTGGGACTAGCGGGCCGCACAGATACGCAGTATTTT.

In this sample, this clone turned up once. The V gene is TRBV7-2, the J gene TRBJ1-2; 7 positions match TRBD1. Germline CDR1 is SGHTA and CDR2 is FQGNSA. The trim removed 1 base at V and 13 bases at J, leaving 3 bases unmatched. This CDR3 is 11 amino acids long. Here the CDR3 reads CASSLEDRPTF. In DNA form, the CDR3 reads TGTGCCAGCAGCTTAGAGGACAGGCCCACCTTC.

The V gene is TRBV3-1 (or the pseudogene TRBV3-2), the J gene TRBJ2-7; the D call may be TRBD1 or TRBD2 (5 bases each). With 3 bases removed from V and 9 bases from J, the gap between germline ends came to 12 bases. Germline assignment: CDR1 LGHDT and CDR2 YNNKEL (reference sequence). The CDR3 has 12 residues. CDR3 loop: CASSQGDGTQYF. In DNA form, the CDR3 reads TGTGCCAGCAGCCAGGGGGACGGGACGCAGTACTTC.

J is TRBJ1-5 and V is TRBV7-9; 8 bases fit TRBD1. Looked up from germline, CDR1 is SEHNR and CDR2 is FQNEAQ (reference sequence). The CDR3 spans 15 residues. After removal of 5 bases from V and 2 bases from J, the junction contained 5 bases not matched to a gene. CDR3 DNA sequence: TGTGCCAGCAGCCCGACAGGGGTACGCAATCAGCCCCAGCATTTT. It yields the protein CASSPTGVRNQPQHF. Complete variable domain (other parts from reference TRBV7-9 and TRBJ1-5): DTGVSQNPRHKITKRGQNVTFRCDPISEHNRLYWYRQTLGQGPEFLTYFQNEAQLEKSRLLSDRFSAERPKGSFSTLEIQRTEQGDSAMYLCASSPTGVRNQPQHFGDGTRLSIL.

This clone has just one count. J is TRBJ2-2 and V is TRBV7-8; maybe TRBD1 (5 bases). The V gene's germline CDR1 is SGHVS and CDR2 FQNEAQ. This CDR3 has 13 amino acids. The V gene lost 5 bases and the J gene lost 7 bases, with 11 bases spanning the gap. This chain's CDR3 is CASSPQVDGELFF. CDR3 DNA sequence: TGTGCCAGCAGCCCACAGGTGGACGGGGAGCTGTTTTTT.

The chain couples TRBV5-1 to TRBJ2-3, with TRBD2 identical over 11 bases. From germline, CDR1 is SGHRS and CDR2 YFSETQ. With V trimmed by 4 bases and J by 6 bases, 10 bases remained unmatched. The CDR3 is 16 amino acids. DNA for the CDR3: TGCGCCAGCAGCGGATCGCTAGCGGGGGGTACGGATACGCAGTATTTT. This sequence encodes CASSGSLAGGTDTQYF. The variable domain in full, with the rest retrieved from reference TRBV5-1 and TRBJ2-3, is KAGVTQTPRYLIKTRGQQVTLSCSPISGHRSVSWYQQTPGQGLQFLFEYFSETQRNKGNFPGRFSGRQFSNSRSEMNVSTLELGDSALYLCASSGSLAGGTDTQYFGPGTRLTVL.

This chain joins TRBV10-1 and TRBJ2-3, with 8 bases identical to TRBD1. CDR1 is WNHNN, CDR2 SYGVQD, per germline (reference sequence). After removal of 4 bases from V and 4 bases from J, the junction contained 1 base not matched to a gene. The CDR3 loop spans 13 amino acids. This CDR3 is CASSVQGADTQYF. The CDR3, as DNA: TGCGCCAGCAGTGTACAGGGGGCAGATACGCAGTATTTT.

The J gene is TRBJ1-5, the V gene TRBV21-1; the table's D call, TRBD1, was not checked against the DNA. TRBV21-1 is annotated as a pseudogene. The CDR3 has 15 residues. CDR3 region: CASLGGGGREQPQHF. CDR3 coding DNA: TGTGCCAGCCTAGGAGGAGGGGGCAGGGAGCAGCCCCAGCATTTT.

The rearrangement joins TRBV6-5 to TRBJ1-5; weak D call: TRBD1 (6 bases). CDR1 and CDR2 (germline): MNHEY, SVGAGI. This CDR3 region has 15 residues. V was clipped by 6 bases and J by 1 base, with 13 bases between them. CDR3 region: CASRPGTSSNQPQHF. The CDR3, as DNA: TGTGCCAGCAGGCCCGGGACATCAAGCAATCAGCCCCAGCATTTT.

The chain links TRBV19 to TRBJ2-5; 10 bases map to TRBD2. The CDR3 runs to 15 residues. Unmatched junction bases numbered 8, after V lost 5 bases and J lost 5 bases. Germline V CDR1 and CDR2: LNHDA, SQIVND (reference sequence). The DNA for the CDR3 is TGTGCCAGTAGTGGACTAGCGGTTCGGGAGGAGACCCAGTACTTC. This gives the protein CASSGLAVREETQYF.

The J gene is TRBJ2-2, the V gene TRBV6-4; D ambiguous. Germline assignment: CDR1 MRHNA and CDR2 SNTAGT. With 4 bases removed from V and 5 bases from J, the gap between germline ends came to 5 bases. This CDR3 has 12 amino acids. CDR3 in DNA: TGTGCCAGCAGTGTCGGAACCGGGGAGCTGTTTTTT. Translation: CASSVGTGELFF.

V usage is TRBV5-5 and J usage is TRBJ1-4, with TRBD1 matching over 10 bases. The CDR3 consists of 17 residues. In germline, CDR1 is SGHKS, CDR2 YYEKEE (reference sequence). V gave up 4 bases and J gave up 4 bases; unmatched junction bases: 10. The CDR3 loop is CASSLRDRGQGNEKLFF. In nucleotides, the CDR3 is TGTGCCAGCAGCCTCCGGGACAGGGGCCAGGGTAATGAAAAACTGTTTTTT. Filled out from reference TRBV5-5 and TRBJ1-4, the complete variable domain reads DAGVTQSPTHLIKTRGQQVTLRCSPISGHKSVSWYQQVLGQGPQFIFQYYEKEERGRGNFPDRFSARQFPNYSSELNVNALLLGDSALYLCASSLRDRGQGNEKLFFGSGTQLSVL.

This clone was observed a few times. This sequence joins TRBV3-1 (or the pseudogene TRBV3-2) and TRBJ1-5; 7 nucleotides line up with TRBD1. Per germline, CDR1 LGHDT and CDR2 YNNKEL (reference sequence). Losses at the gene ends were 1 base for V and 7 bases for J; bases not matched to a gene: 4. This CDR3 is built from 14 residues. The CDR3 region is CASSQGQGGQPQHF. In DNA form, the CDR3 reads TGTGCCAGCAGCCAAGGCCAGGGGGGACAGCCCCAGCATTTT.